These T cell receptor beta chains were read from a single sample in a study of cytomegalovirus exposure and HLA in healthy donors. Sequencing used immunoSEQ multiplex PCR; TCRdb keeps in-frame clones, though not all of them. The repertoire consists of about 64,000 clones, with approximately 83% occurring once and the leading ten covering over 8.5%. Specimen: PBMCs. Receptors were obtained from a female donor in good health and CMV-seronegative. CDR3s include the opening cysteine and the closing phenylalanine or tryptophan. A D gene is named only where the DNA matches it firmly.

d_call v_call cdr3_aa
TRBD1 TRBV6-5 CASSYSSYRDRNEAFF
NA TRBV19 CASSSQSWGAGNTIYF
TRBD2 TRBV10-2 CASSEWRTSGVF
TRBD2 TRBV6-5 CASSAYSGGTQYF
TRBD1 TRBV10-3 CAIRQTGSTEAFF
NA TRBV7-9 CASSLTGEAFF
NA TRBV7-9 CASSPTGFEKLFF
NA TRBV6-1 CASSEALPGNSYEQYF
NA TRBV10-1 CALESASSYNEQFF
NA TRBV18 CASSQNPGHQETQYF
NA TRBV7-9 CASSSQRGGPNTGELFF
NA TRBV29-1 CSVAGGSGHPNTEAFF
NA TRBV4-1 CASSPLGVESGNTIYF
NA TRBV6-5 CASSYTAERLGNTIYF